These 22 T cell receptor beta chains were all obtained from the same sample, sequenced in a study of cytomegalovirus exposure and HLA in healthy donors. TCRdb keeps only in-frame clones here, not all; method: immunoSEQ multiplex PCR. The sample has 220,000 or so clones, approximately 83% seen once. The sample taken for sequencing was PBMCs. Source of these receptors: a woman in her 30s in good health and CMV-seropositive.

This chain uses TRBV29-1 with TRBJ1-1; D gene unclear. Per the germline V gene, CDR1 is SQVTM and CDR2 is ANQGSEA. There are 12 residues in the CDR3. V was cut by 7 bases and J by 5 bases, with 14 bases left in between. The CDR3 reads CSAREPGTEAFF. The CDR3 DNA reads TGCAGCGCCAGAGAACCTGGAACTGAAGCTTTCTTT.

V usage is TRBV18 and J usage is TRBJ2-7; 7 nucleotides line up with TRBD1. Germline values: CDR1 KGHSH, CDR2 LQKENI. The CDR3 contains 15 residues. J lost 6 bases, V lost 1 base, and 9 bases had no gene match. CDR3 in DNA: TGTGCCAGCTCACCACGACAGGGAAGGTCCGGCGAGCAGTACTTC. Translation: CASSPRQGRSGEQYF.

DNA of the CDR3: TGTGCCAGCAGCGCAGTCCAAATGGAAAAACTGTTTTTT. It translates to CASSAVQMEKLFF. The gene calls are TRBV5-6 and TRBJ1-4; D not resolved. V shed 4 bases and J shed 8 bases, with 12 bases lying between them. The CDR3 is 13 residues long. The germline CDR1 and CDR2 sequences are SGHDT and YYEEEE.

The rearrangement joins TRBV5-1 to TRBJ2-7; D tentatively reads TRBD1 or TRBD2 (5 bases each). Trimming shortened V by 2 bases and J by 3 bases, and 15 bases separated the two germline ends. The CDR3 loop spans 15 amino acids. Germline V lookup: CDR1 SGHRS, CDR2 YFSETQ. CDR3 sequence reads: CASSLSEGFYYEQYF. The CDR3 region has the DNA TGCGCCAGCAGCTTATCCGAGGGGTTCTACTACGAGCAGTACTTC.

Here the CDR3 reads CASTRDYNEQFF. The CDR3, as DNA: TGTGCCAGCACCCGGGATTACAATGAGCAGTTCTTC. The V and J genes are TRBV5-4 and TRBJ2-1, with D possibly being TRBD2 (5 bases). This CDR3 has 12 residues. Germline V gives CDR1 SGHNT, CDR2 YYREEE (reference sequence). V lost 6 bases and J 4 bases, leaving 8 bases between the germline ends.

The genes are TRBV6-5 and TRBJ2-3, with TRBD2 as a possible D gene (6 bases). Germline CDR1 reads MNHEY; CDR2 reads SVGAGI. V was cut by 2 bases and J by 0 bases, with 9 bases left in between. The CDR3 totals 15 residues. The CDR3, as DNA: TGTGCCAGCAGTTACGGCGGGACTAGCACAGATACGCAGTATTTT. It translates to CASSYGGTSTDTQYF.

The sample holds a few counts of this clone. The V and J genes are TRBV6-5 and TRBJ1-2; D ambiguous. CDR1 and CDR2 from the germline V gene are MNHEY and SVGAGI. The CDR3 has 13 residues. The V end lost 3 bases, the J end lost 5 bases, and 10 bases lay between the germline ends. The DNA for the CDR3 is TGTGCCAGCAGTTATCAAGAAGGGTATGGCTACACCTTC. Protein product: CASSYQEGYGYTF.

J is TRBJ2-5 and V is TRBV11-3; 9 bases are shared with TRBD2. The CDR3 has 15 residues. Looked up from germline, CDR1 is SGHNT and CDR2 is YENEEA. After removal of 1 base from V and 4 bases from J, the junction contained 4 bases not matched to a gene. The DNA for the CDR3 is TGTGCCAGCAGCTTAGGGACTAGCGATGGAGAGACCCAGTACTTC. Translation gives CASSLGTSDGETQYF.

This chain uses TRBV7-3 with TRBJ2-2, with TRBD2 identical over 7 bases. CDR3 length: 16 residues. J lost 6 bases, V lost 5 bases, and 12 bases had no gene match. The germline V gene has CDR1 SGHTA and CDR2 FQGTGA. The CDR3 loop reads CASSEATSSDPGELFF. CDR3 sequence (DNA): TGTGCCAGCAGCGAAGCGACTAGCTCCGACCCCGGGGAGCTGTTTTTT.

The chain joins TRBV18 to TRBJ1-5, with a tentative D call TRBD1 (6 bases). The germline CDR1 and CDR2 sequences are KGHSH and LQKENI. CDR3 length equals 15 residues. V lost 3 bases and J lost 2, with 11 bases in between. The CDR3 protein is CASSPIHRGNQPQHF. The DNA for the CDR3 is TGTGCCAGCTCACCGATTCACAGGGGCAATCAGCCCCAGCATTTT.

This chain connects TRBV7-6 to TRBJ2-1; D is ambiguous. Germline V CDR1 and CDR2: SGHVS, FNYEAQ. V was pared by 2 bases and J by 8 bases, with 4 bases between. The CDR3 extends over 11 amino acids. CDR3 nucleotides: TGTGCCAGCAGCTTAAGTTATGAGCAGTTCTTC. This codes for CASSLSYEQFF.

This clone appeared once. The chain combines TRBV5-1 with TRBJ2-1; D ambiguous. V was pared by 1 base and J by 0 bases, with 11 bases between. The CDR3 covers 16 residues. The germline CDR1 and CDR2 sequences are SGHRS and YFSETQ. In DNA, the CDR3 is TGCGCCAGCAGCTTGAGCCAGCGCAGCTCCTACAATGAGCAGTTCTTC. This translates into CASSLSQRSSYNEQFF.

This clone was found a few times. This chain links TRBV6-5 with TRBJ2-2; D unclear. Germline values: CDR1 MNHEY, CDR2 SVGAGI. V lost 5 bases and J 2 bases, leaving 9 bases between the germline ends. The CDR3 totals 14 residues. The CDR3: CASSKDDNTGELFF. The DNA for the CDR3 is TGTGCCAGCAGTAAGGACGATAACACCGGGGAGCTGTTTTTT.

The rearrangement links TRBV10-2 to TRBJ2-7; D not certain. CDR1 is WSHSY, CDR2 SAAADI, per germline. V shed 4 bases and J shed 6 bases, with 13 bases lying between them. This CDR3 is 13 amino acids long. The chain's CDR3 is CASSVEKGGEQYF. For the CDR3, the DNA is TGCGCCAGCAGTGTTGAAAAGGGTGGCGAGCAGTACTTC.

Concerning this clone itself: In the same sample, other DNA sequences code for this CDR3. The rearrangement uses TRBV27 and TRBJ2-7; D not certain. The CDR3 is made up of 11 amino acids. V lost 2 bases to trimming and J lost 4 bases, with 3 bases between them. The germline V gene has CDR1 MNHEY and CDR2 SMNVEV (reference sequence). This CDR3 reads CASSLGYEQYF. The CDR3 coding sequence is TGTGCCAGCAGTTTAGGGTACGAGCAGTACTTC.

This rearrangement joins TRBV5-1 to TRBJ1-2; possibly TRBD1 for D (5 bases). This CDR3 region has 12 residues. Germline V gene data show CDR1 as SGHRS and CDR2 as YFSETQ. Trimming shortened V by 3 bases and J by 8 bases, and 11 bases separated the two germline ends. This chain's CDR3 is CASSSEGVGYTF. As DNA, the CDR3 is TGCGCCAGCAGCTCCGAAGGGGTCGGCTACACCTTC.

This CDR3 reads CAWSVPGRTEAFF. The CDR3 DNA is TGTGCCTGGAGCGTCCCAGGGAGAACTGAAGCTTTCTTT. The chain links TRBV30 to TRBJ1-1, with D tentatively TRBD1 (5 bases). The CDR3 loop spans 13 amino acids. CDR1 is GTSNPN and CDR2 is SVGIG in the germline V gene (reference sequence). V was pared by 3 bases and J by 5 bases, with 13 bases between.

CDR3 in amino acids: CASSDKGETSTDTQYF. The CDR3 region has the DNA TGTGCCAGCAGTGACAAGGGGGAAACTAGCACAGATACGCAGTATTTT. The chain joins TRBV27 to TRBJ2-3; the D gene is possibly TRBD1 (6 bases). V dropped 5 bases and J dropped 0 bases, with 15 bases sitting between them. The CDR3 extends over 16 amino acids. Germline V gene sequence: CDR1 MNHEY, CDR2 SMNVEV (reference sequence).

This sequence joins TRBV5-1 and TRBJ1-5, with D tentatively TRBD1 (5 bases). V dropped 2 bases and J dropped 0 bases, with 9 bases sitting between them. Germline assignment: CDR1 SGHRS and CDR2 YFSETQ. The length of the CDR3 is 15 residues. The CDR3 is CASSLGTPSNQPQHF. CDR3 in DNA: TGCGCCAGCAGCTTAGGGACCCCTAGCAATCAGCCCCAGCATTTT. Drawing the rest from reference TRBV5-1 and TRBJ1-5, the complete variable domain is KAGVTQTPRYLIKTRGQQVTLSCSPISGHRSVSWYQQTPGQGLQFLFEYFSETQRNKGNFPGRFSGRQFSNSRSEMNVSTLELGDSALYLCASSLGTPSNQPQHFGDGTRLSIL.

This clone showed up just a few times. The V and J genes are TRBV4-3 and TRBJ2-1; 10 bases fit TRBD2. This CDR3 comprises 15 residues. Unmatched junction bases numbered 8, after V lost 0 bases and J lost 12 bases. Germline V lookup: CDR1 LGHNA, CDR2 YSLEER. CDR3 DNA: TGCGCCAGCAGCCAAGAATCTGAACTAGCGGGACCGCAGTTCTTC. Translating gives CASSQESELAGPQFF.

This clone was counted once. This rearrangement joins TRBV4-1 to TRBJ2-3; TRBD2 aligns across 9 bases. The CDR3 sequence is 17 residues long. CDR1 is MGHRA and CDR2 is YSYEKL in the germline V gene. V lost 1 base and J lost 2; bases outside the gene matches: 7. The CDR3 reads CASSQASSGRITDTQYF. CDR3 coding DNA: TGCGCCAGCAGCCAAGCTTCAAGCGGGAGGATCACAGATACGCAGTATTTT.

A single count supports this clone. The chain carries TRBV2 and TRBJ2-7; 9 bases map to TRBD1. Per the germline V gene, CDR1 is SNHLY and CDR2 is FYNNEI. The CDR3 totals 14 residues. The junction had 7 bases not matched to a gene; V was cut back by 8 bases and J by 2 bases. In DNA, the CDR3 is TGTGCCAGCCTGGGGGGACAGGGCACCTACGAGCAGTACTTC. It specifies CASLGGQGTYEQYF. The full variable domain, its missing parts supplied by reference TRBV2 and TRBJ2-7, is EPEVTQTPSHQVTQMGQEVILRCVPISNHLYFYWYRQILGQKVEFLVSFYNNEISEKSEIFDDQFSVERPDGSNFTLKIRSTKLEDSAMYFCASLGGQGTYEQYFGPGTRLTVT.